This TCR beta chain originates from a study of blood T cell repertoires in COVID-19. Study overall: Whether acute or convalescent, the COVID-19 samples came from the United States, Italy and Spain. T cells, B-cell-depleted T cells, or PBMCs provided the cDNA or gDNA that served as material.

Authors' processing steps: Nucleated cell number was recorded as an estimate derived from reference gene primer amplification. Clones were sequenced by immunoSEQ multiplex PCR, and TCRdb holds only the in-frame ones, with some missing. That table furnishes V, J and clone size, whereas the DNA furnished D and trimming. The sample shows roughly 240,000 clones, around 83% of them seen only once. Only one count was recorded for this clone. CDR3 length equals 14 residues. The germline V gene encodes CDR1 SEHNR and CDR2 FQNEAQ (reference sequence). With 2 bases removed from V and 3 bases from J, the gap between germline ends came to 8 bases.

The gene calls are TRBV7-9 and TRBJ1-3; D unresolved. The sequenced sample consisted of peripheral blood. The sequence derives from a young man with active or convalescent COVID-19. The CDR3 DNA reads TGTGCCAGCAGCTTAACCGGGGATGGAAACACCATATATTTT. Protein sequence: CASSLTGDGNTIYF.